Each of the 18 T cell receptor beta chains below was sequenced from the same sample in a study of T cell repertoires in cytomegalovirus infection. TCRdb fed the reads into MiXCR, producing one record per CDR3 protein. The sample records about 920,000 distinct CDR3 sequences, approximately 30% being singletons. Antigens of these TCRs are unknown. The sample was cultured CD8+ T cells from PBMCs, taken from culture after CMV antigen stimulation. The origin of the receptors is a human donor in good health (CMV status not recorded). Some clones in this sample may be carry-over from other donors' samples.

This sequence joins TRBV10-3 and TRBJ1-1; 7 positions agree with TRBD1. After removal of 10 bases from V and 4 bases from J, the junction contained 12 bases not matched to a gene. This CDR3 spans 14 amino acids. CDR1 and CDR2 (germline): ENHRY, SYGVKD. CDR3 DNA: TGTGCCACCGAAGCAGGGGGTTTGGCCACTGAAGCTTTCTTT. Protein: CATEAGGLATEAFF.

This clonotype was detected a few times. This chain uses TRBV20-1 with TRBJ1-2; 11 positions agree with TRBD1. CDR1 is DFQATT, CDR2 SNEGSKA, per germline (reference sequence). The CDR3 covers 14 residues. V trimming: 3 bases; J trimming: 7 bases; junction bases outside the gene matches: 7. DNA of the CDR3: TGCAGTGCTAGTGGGGACAGGGGGGATGGTGGCTACACCTTC. This translates into CSASGDRGDGGYTF.

V gene TRBV7-9 combines with J gene TRBJ2-1, with a possible D match to TRBD2 (5 bases). V lost 4 bases to trimming and J lost 3 bases, with 13 bases between them. Germline values: CDR1 SEHNR, CDR2 FQNEAQ (reference sequence). The CDR3 spans 15 residues. In nucleotides, the CDR3 is TGTGCCAGCAGCTCGACGTCGGGGTACTACAATGAGCAGTTCTTC. It is translated as CASSSTSGYYNEQFF. The entire variable domain, with the rest obtained from reference TRBV7-9 and TRBJ2-1, is as follows: DTGVSQNPRHKITKRGQNVTFRCDPISEHNRLYWYRQTLGQGPEFLTYFQNEAQLEKSRLLSDRFSAERPKGSFSTLEIQRTEQGDSAMYLCASSSTSGYYNEQFFGPGTRLTVL.

This clonotype has a count of ten or more. The chain is built from TRBV7-2 and TRBJ1-2, with D unresolved. The germline CDR1 and CDR2 sequences are SGHTA and FQGNSA. The CDR3 has 15 amino acids. Trimming shortened V by 2 bases and J by 4 bases, and 14 bases separated the two germline ends. The DNA for the CDR3 is TGTGCCAGCAGCTTAAATCGAGGCGTAGGCTATGGCTACACCTTC. Translated: CASSLNRGVGYGYTF.

The chain is built from TRBV2 and TRBJ1-2; 9 bases are shared with TRBD1. The germline V gene encodes CDR1 SNHLY and CDR2 FYNNEI. This CDR3 has 12 amino acids. Trimming took 10 bases from V and 5 from J; bases not matched to a gene: 5. This chain's CDR3 is CATRDRVYGYTF. Written as DNA, the CDR3 is TGTGCCACCCGGGACAGGGTATATGGCTACACCTTC.

This clonotype was found a few times. The chain is built from TRBV15 and TRBJ2-2; TRBD2 might be the D (5 bases). V was cut by 4 bases and J by 2 bases, with 11 bases left in between. The CDR3 sequence is 15 residues long. Germline loops: CDR1 LNHNV, CDR2 YYDKDF (reference sequence). The CDR3 spells CATSIGVVNTGELFF. Here the CDR3 DNA reads TGTGCCACCAGCATCGGGGTAGTTAACACCGGGGAGCTGTTTTTT.

The chain couples TRBV19 to TRBJ2-2; 12 nucleotides agree with TRBD2. Germline values: CDR1 LNHDA, CDR2 SQIVND (reference sequence). The ends lost 3 bases at V and 7 bases at J; junction bases unmatched: 3. The CDR3 is 15 amino acids. The CDR3 region is CASSILAGGIGELFF. Here the CDR3 DNA reads TGTGCCAGTAGTATCCTAGCGGGGGGGATCGGGGAGCTGTTTTTT. The variable domain in full, completed from reference TRBV19 and TRBJ2-2, reads DGGITQSPKYLFRKEGQNVTLSCEQNLNHDAMYWYRQDPGQGLRLIYYSQIVNDFQKGDIAEGYSVSREKKESFPLTVTSAQKNPTAFYLCASSILAGGIGELFFGEGSRLTVL.

The rearrangement uses TRBV11-2 and TRBJ2-1, with 7 bases lining up with TRBD2. Trimming cost V 5 bases and J 2 bases; bases outside gene matches: 9. The length of the CDR3 is 16 residues. Germline CDR1 SGHAT, CDR2 FQNNGV. The DNA of the CDR3 is TGTGCCAGCAGCCCCATTTGGGGGGGGGCCTACAATGAGCAGTTCTTC. This encodes CASSPIWGGAYNEQFF.

This clonotype came up many times. V and J are TRBV4-2 and TRBJ2-5; TRBD2 aligns across 12 bases. CDR3 length: 14 residues. Per germline, CDR1 LGHNA and CDR2 YNFKEQ. Trimming removed 6 bases from V and 3 bases from J; junction bases left unmatched: 2. The DNA of the CDR3 is TGTGCCAGCAGGCGACTAGCGGGGGAAGAGACCCAGTACTTC. Translated: CASRRLAGEETQYF.

The chain has TRBV15 and TRBJ2-3; either TRBD1 or TRBD2 may fit D (5 bases each). Germline lookup yields CDR1 LNHNV and CDR2 YYDKDF (reference sequence). The CDR3 is made up of 13 amino acids. With 5 bases removed from V and 2 bases from J, the gap between germline ends came to 8 bases. The CDR3 loop is CATSEGITDTQYF. The DNA of the CDR3 is TGTGCCACCAGCGAGGGGATCACAGATACGCAGTATTTT.

This clonotype was observed a handful of times. This rearrangement joins TRBV5-4 to TRBJ1-1; D not certain. The CDR3 runs to 14 residues. The V end was cut by 8 bases, the J end by 3 bases, with 17 bases between. CDR1 and CDR2 (germline): SGHNT, YYREEE (reference sequence). CDR3 region: CASGRGLLDTEAFF. DNA for the CDR3: TGTGCCAGTGGGAGAGGACTTTTGGACACTGAAGCTTTCTTT.

The V and J genes are TRBV7-8 and TRBJ2-3; 7 positions match TRBD1. Germline values: CDR1 SGHVS, CDR2 FQNEAQ. The CDR3 runs 13 residues. V shed 5 bases, J shed 9 bases, and the junction held 8 bases outside the gene matches. CDR3 protein: CASSLTTGRTQYF. In DNA, the CDR3 is TGTGCCAGCAGCCTGACGACAGGGAGAACGCAGTATTTT.

This clonotype was picked up a small number of times. The gene calls are TRBV27 and TRBJ2-1, with no clear D. In germline, CDR1 is MNHEY, CDR2 SMNVEV (reference sequence). The CDR3 sequence is 11 residues long. V lost 3 bases and J lost 10, with 7 bases in between. CDR3 nucleotides: TGTGCCAGCAGTTTTCGGCGGGAGCAGTTCTTC. It codes for CASSFRREQFF.

This clonotype came up a few times. The chain couples TRBV12-3 or TRBV12-4 to TRBJ1-1, with a weak D call TRBD1 (5 bases). V lost 3 bases, J lost 6 bases, and 14 bases lay in between. The CDR3 spans 14 residues. The CDR3 loop reads CASSLDTPGSEAFF. The DNA of the CDR3 is TGTGCCAGCAGTTTGGACACACCCGGGTCTGAAGCTTTCTTT.

This clonotype was counted a few times. CDR3 DNA: TGTGCCAGCAGCCGGGACAGTGGGCCGACCTACGAGCAGTACGTC. This sequence encodes CASSRDSGPTYEQYV. The rearrangement links TRBV7-6 to TRBJ2-7; 7 nucleotides line up with TRBD1. The germline CDR1 and CDR2 sequences are SGHVS and FNYEAQ. This CDR3 is built from 15 residues. The trim removed 5 bases at V and 2 bases at J, leaving 9 bases unmatched.

The V call is TRBV24-1, the J call TRBJ1-2, with TRBD1 matching 7 bases. This CDR3 is built from 17 residues. The germline CDR1 and CDR2 sequences are KGHDR and SFDVKD. V was clipped by 3 bases and J by 4 bases; unmatched bases: 13. CDR3 bases: TGTGCCACCAGTGATCCTAATCGACAGGGCCTCGGCTATGGCTACACCTTC. Translation gives CATSDPNRQGLGYGYTF.

The chain employs TRBV6-5 and TRBJ2-7; D is possibly TRBD2 (5 bases). V gave up 7 bases and J gave up 6 bases, with 16 bases separating them. Germline V gene data show CDR1 as MNHEY and CDR2 as SVGAGI. The CDR3 consists of 13 residues. The CDR3 DNA reads as TGTGCCAGCAACCCGCTTACGGGGTTCGAGCAGTACTTC. Encoded protein: CASNPLTGFEQYF.

The chain employs TRBV4-3 and TRBJ2-5, with 8 bases lining up with TRBD1. CDR3 length: 15 amino acids. V trimming: 2 bases; J trimming: 5 bases; junction bases outside the gene matches: 7. Germline-derived CDR1 and CDR2 are LGHNA and YSLEER. DNA for the CDR3: TGCGCCAGCAGCCAAAAACAGGGGGGTGTGGAGACCCAGTACTTC. Translation: CASSQKQGGVETQYF.